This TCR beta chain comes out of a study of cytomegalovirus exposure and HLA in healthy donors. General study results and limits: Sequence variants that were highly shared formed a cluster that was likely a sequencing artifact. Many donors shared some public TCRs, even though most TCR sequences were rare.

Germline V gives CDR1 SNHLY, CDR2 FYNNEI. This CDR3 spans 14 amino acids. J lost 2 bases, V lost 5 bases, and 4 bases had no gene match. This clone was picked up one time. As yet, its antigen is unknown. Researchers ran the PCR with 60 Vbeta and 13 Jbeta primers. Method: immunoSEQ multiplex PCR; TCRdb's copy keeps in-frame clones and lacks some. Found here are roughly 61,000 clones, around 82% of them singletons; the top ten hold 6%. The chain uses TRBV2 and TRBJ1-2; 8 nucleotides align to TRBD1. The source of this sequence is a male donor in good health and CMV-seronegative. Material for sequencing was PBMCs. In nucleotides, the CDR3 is TGTGCCAGCAGTAGGACAGGGCTAAACTATGGCTACACCTTC. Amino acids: CASSRTGLNYGYTF.